Presented here are 13 T cell receptor beta chains from one specimen sequenced in a study of post-analysis software for immune sequencing data. General study points: Higher frequency in patients than in controls was seen for roughly 5 TRBV segments, with TRBV5-6, TRBV5-1 and TRBV20-1 among them.

The library was made from cDNA and included unique molecular identifiers. One entry per CDR3 protein, called by TCRdb with MiXCR from the PCR reads. The table has roughly 730,000 distinct CDR3 sequences, approximately 30% seen once. No antigen has been identified for these receptors. Sequenced input: blood. The receptors come from a girl aged 10-17 years with multiple sclerosis.

This clonotype was seen more than once but under ten times. The V gene is TRBV29-1, the J gene TRBJ1-2, with TRBD1 matching over 7 bases. CDR1 and CDR2 from the germline V gene are SQVTM and ANQGSEA. This CDR3 contains 14 residues. V shed 6 bases and J 7 bases; nucleotides not matched to a gene: 14. The CDR3 DNA is TGCAGCGTCCAAACCCGCACAGGGGTGGCTGGCTACACCTTC. It yields the protein CSVQTRTGVAGYTF.

This clonotype was counted between two and nine times. This chain links TRBV4-1 with TRBJ1-2; no firm D call. V shed 0 bases and J shed 2 bases, with 7 bases lying between them. The CDR3 consists of 14 residues. Germline CDR1 and CDR2: MGHRA and YSYEKL. The CDR3 bases are TGCGCCAGCAGCCAAGATCTCGGCAACTATGGCTACACCTTC. Encoded protein: CASSQDLGNYGYTF.

The chain employs TRBV4-3 and TRBJ2-5; 10 bases align to TRBD2. J gave up 11 bases and V 1 base, and 16 bases lay outside the gene matches. The CDR3 totals 17 residues. From germline, CDR1 is LGHNA and CDR2 YSLEER. For the CDR3, the DNA is TGCGCCAGCAGCCAAGCTTCTAGCGGGAGTGGGTACAATGAGCAGTACTTC. Protein product: CASSQASSGSGYNEQYF.

Note on this clonotype: The junction differs from germline at one of its ends, possibly a read error. The J gene is TRBJ2-3, the V gene TRBV9, with TRBD2 matching 14 bases. The CDR3 extends over 17 amino acids. Germline lookup yields CDR1 SGDLS and CDR2 YYNGEE. For the CDR3, the DNA is TGTCCCAGCAGCGGGCGACTAGCGGGAGGGCCCGATGATACGCAGTATTTT. Translating gives CPSSGRLAGGPDDTQYF.

As for this clonotype: Germline and junction disagree at one end, which may indicate a read error. CDR3 nucleotides: TGTGCCAGCAGTTACGGCAGGGCATTCAATGGCCACACCTTC. The encoded protein is CASSYGRAFNGHTF. The chain couples TRBV6-5 to TRBJ1-2; the D gene is possibly TRBD1 (5 bases). In germline, CDR1 is MNHEY, CDR2 SVGAGI. CDR3 size: 14 residues.

This chain links TRBV7-2 with TRBJ1-5; D is ambiguous. The ends were cut back, 2 bases at V and 6 bases at J, with 8 bases in the middle. Germline values: CDR1 SGHTA, CDR2 FQGNSA. CDR3 length: 13 amino acids. The CDR3 bases are TGTACCAGCAGCTTACAAGGGCTTCAGCCCCAGCATTTT. It specifies CTSSLQGLQPQHF.

This clonotype was seen ten or more times. This chain joins TRBV4-1 and TRBJ2-3; no clear D. CDR3 size: 11 residues. V lost 3 bases to trimming and J lost 5 bases, with 3 bases between them. CDR1 and CDR2 from the germline V gene are MGHRA and YSYEKL. The DNA for the CDR3 is TGCGCCAGCAGCCAGGGAGATACGCAGTATTTT. Translating it yields CASSQGDTQYF.

CDR3 DNA sequence: TGCAGTGCTAGGAGCGACGCCTCTGGTGGGGCCAACGTCCTGACTTTC. This sequence encodes CSARSDASGGANVLTF. V is TRBV20-1 and J is TRBJ2-6; D is undetermined. The germline gives CDR1 DFQATT, CDR2 SNEGSKA (reference sequence). This CDR3 has 16 amino acids. Trimming pared 3 bases from V and 3 bases from J, leaving 15 bases between.

The V call is TRBV18, the J call TRBJ2-2, with 8 positions matching TRBD2. Losses at the gene ends were 6 bases for V and 3 bases for J; bases not matched to a gene: 9. Germline V gene sequence: CDR1 KGHSH, CDR2 LQKENI. The CDR3 contains 16 residues. The CDR3 DNA reads TGTGCCAGCTCGGGACTAGTGGGAGTTGACACCGGGGAGCTGTTTTTT. Its protein product is CASSGLVGVDTGELFF.

The CDR3 sequence: CASSQDEGNTEAFF. The CDR3 region has the DNA TGCGCCAGCAGCCAAGATGAGGGAAACACTGAAGCTTTCTTT. The chain carries TRBV4-3 and TRBJ1-1, with D uncertain. V lost 0 bases and J 2 bases, leaving 7 bases between the germline ends. CDR1 and CDR2 (germline): LGHNA, YSLEER. The CDR3 contains 14 residues.

Only a few counts were recorded for this clonotype. CDR3 sequence reads: CASSLTSGSTRKFF. CDR3 DNA sequence: TGTGCCAGCAGCTTGACTAGCGGGAGCACGCGCAAGTTCTTC. V is TRBV14 and J is TRBJ2-1, with TRBD2 matching 12 bases. The J segment lost 14 bases and the V segment lost 5 bases, leaving 10 bases of the junction unmatched. Germline lookup yields CDR1 SGHDN and CDR2 FVKESK. CDR3 length: 14 residues. Complete variable domain (other parts from reference TRBV14 and TRBJ2-1): EAGVTQFPSHSVIEKGQTVTLRCDPISGHDNLYWYRRVMGKEIKFLLHFVKESKQDESGMPNNRFLAERTGGTYSTLKVQPAELEDSGVYFCASSLTSGSTRKFFGPGTRLTVL.

The V and J genes are TRBV6-5 and TRBJ1-1, with 9 bases matching TRBD1. Trimming removed 5 bases from V and 7 bases from J; junction bases left unmatched: 2. The germline V gene encodes CDR1 MNHEY and CDR2 SVGAGI. The CDR3 loop spans 12 amino acids. The CDR3 DNA is TGTGCCAGCAGTACGGACAGGGGTGAAGCTTTCTTT. It translates to CASSTDRGEAFF.

On this clonotype itself: The junction and the germline gene differ at one end; a read error may be behind it. The chain joins TRBV20-1 to TRBJ2-1; 13 bases are shared with TRBD2. Germline values: CDR1 DFQATT, CDR2 SNEGSKA (reference sequence). The CDR3 totals 16 residues. The CDR3 DNA is TGCAGTGCTAGAACTAGCGGGAGGGCCTCCTACAGTGAGCAGTTCTTC. Amino acids: CSARTSGRASYSEQFF.